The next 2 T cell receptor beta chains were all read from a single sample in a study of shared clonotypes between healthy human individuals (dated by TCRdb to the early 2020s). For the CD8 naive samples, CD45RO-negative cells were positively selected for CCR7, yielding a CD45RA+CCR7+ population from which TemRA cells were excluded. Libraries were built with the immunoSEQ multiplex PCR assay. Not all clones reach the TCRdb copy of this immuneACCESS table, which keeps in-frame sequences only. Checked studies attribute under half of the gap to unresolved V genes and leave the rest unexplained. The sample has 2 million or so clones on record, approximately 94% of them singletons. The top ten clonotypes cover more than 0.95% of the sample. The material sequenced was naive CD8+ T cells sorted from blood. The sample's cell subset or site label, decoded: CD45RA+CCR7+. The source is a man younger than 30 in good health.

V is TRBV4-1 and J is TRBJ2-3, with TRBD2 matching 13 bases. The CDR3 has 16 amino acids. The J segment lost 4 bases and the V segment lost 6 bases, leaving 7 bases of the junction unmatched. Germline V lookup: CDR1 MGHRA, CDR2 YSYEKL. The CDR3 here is CASRKLAGGLADTQYF. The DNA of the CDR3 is TGCGCCAGCAGAAAACTAGCGGGGGGGCTGGCAGATACGCAGTATTTT.

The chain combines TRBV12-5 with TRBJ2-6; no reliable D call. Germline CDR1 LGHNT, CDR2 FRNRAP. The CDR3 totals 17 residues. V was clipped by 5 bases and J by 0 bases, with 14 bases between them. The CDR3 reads CASGPGPLDSGANVLTF. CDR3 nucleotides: TGTGCTAGTGGTCCCGGCCCGTTGGACTCTGGGGCCAACGTCCTGACTTTC.